Below are 32 T cell receptor beta chains sequenced from a single sample in a study of tumor-infiltrating lymphocytes in primary liver carcinoma (dated by TCRdb to 2016 to 2017). Instrument used: Illumina HiSeq 2500. Starting from roughly 500 ng total RNA, TCRbeta-specific cDNA was produced by reverse transcription with a constant-region primer and ProtoScript II reverse transcriptase. Construction of the TCRbeta libraries relied on three nested rounds of multiplex PCR, following a slightly modified ARM-PCR procedure. The first two PCR rounds used multiplex TRBV1-TRBV30 forward primers with a Cbeta reverse primer, each for approximately 10 cycles. The public reads were quality trimmed at Q25 with fastp and then assembled into clones with MiXCR by TCRdb, keeping productive beta chains. All rows with the same CDR3 protein become a single entry with the most common DNA and genes. The sample contains approximately 330,000 distinct CDR3 sequences, 65% of them found a single time. The ten largest clones capture 6.5% of the sample.

Blood RNA was extracted from unsorted whole blood using TRIzol reagent, and germline DNA was obtained with the DNeasy Blood & Tissue kit. The sequencing sample was made of peripheral blood. These receptor sequences come from a man aged 40-55 years with primary liver carcinoma and hepatitis B virus infection.

The rearrangement links TRBV5-1 to TRBJ2-7; TRBD2 aligns across 7 bases. The ends lost 5 bases at V and 2 bases at J; junction bases unmatched: 7. Germline V gene data show CDR1 as SGHRS and CDR2 as YFSETQ. This CDR3 contains 14 residues. CDR3 sequence reads: CASRSASGPYEQYF. The CDR3 nucleotides are TGCGCCAGCAGGTCGGCTAGCGGACCCTACGAGCAGTACTTC.

The gene calls are TRBV28 and TRBJ2-7; 7 bases are shared with TRBD2. This CDR3 region has 17 residues. The V segment lost 1 base and the J segment 0 bases; nucleotides outside the gene matches: 9. The germline V gene encodes CDR1 MDHEN and CDR2 SYDVKM. The CDR3 nucleotides are TGTGCCAGCAGTTTATCTAGCGGCGGTACGTTCTCCTACGAGCAGTACTTC. It is translated as CASSLSSGGTFSYEQYF.

This clonotype was found many times. DNA for the CDR3: TGTGCCAGCAGCCGGGGGGCCAGCTATAATTCACCCCTCCACTTT. This sequence encodes CASSRGASYNSPLHF. The rearrangement joins TRBV6-5 to TRBJ1-6; tentatively, D is TRBD1 (6 bases). The V gene lost 6 bases and the J gene lost 3 bases, with 12 bases spanning the gap. CDR1 and CDR2 (germline): MNHEY, SVGAGI. The CDR3 has 15 residues.

This clonotype was counted many times. The genes are TRBV6-6 and TRBJ2-1, with TRBD1 matching over 7 bases. CDR1 is MNHNY, CDR2 SVGAGI, per germline (reference sequence). The CDR3 has 15 residues. V was pared by 1 base and J by 5 bases, with 5 bases of the junction left unmatched. CDR3 nucleotide sequence: TGTGCCAGCAGTTACTTGGGACAGCATGACAATGAGCAGTTCTTC. It encodes CASSYLGQHDNEQFF.

The chain uses TRBV11-2 and TRBJ2-1; D not resolved. There are 11 residues in the CDR3. Trimming took 7 bases from V and 7 from J, leaving 8 bases between them. Germline loops: CDR1 SGHAT, CDR2 FQNNGV. CDR3 in amino acids: CASKTRNEQFF. CDR3 DNA sequence: TGTGCCAGCAAGACTCGTAATGAGCAGTTCTTC.

Worth noting for this clonotype: A much bigger clone sits one base away, suggesting this may be a read error. J is TRBJ2-7 and V is TRBV4-1; TRBD1 matches at 7 bases. The CDR3 loop spans 15 amino acids. Germline V lookup: CDR1 MGHRA, CDR2 YSYEKL. Written as DNA, the CDR3 is TGCACCAGCAGCCAAGGGATGAGGGGGCCGGGCGAGCAGTACTTC. It encodes CTSSQGMRGPGEQYF.

Many counts were recorded for this clonotype. The chain recombines TRBV12-3 or TRBV12-4 with TRBJ2-3; D not certain. This CDR3 comprises 12 residues. The V end was cut by 0 bases, the J end by 8 bases, with 6 bases between. CDR3 nucleotide sequence: TGTGCCAGCAGTTTAGCGGATGGTACGCAGTATTTT. Translated, it gives CASSLADGTQYF.

CDR3 nucleotide sequence: TGTGCCAGCAGGCCACTACAGGCCGAGCAGTACTTC. Residues: CASRPLQAEQYF. This chain links TRBV28 with TRBJ2-7; possible D gene TRBD1, 5 bases. The V end lost 6 bases, the J end lost 6 bases, and 12 bases lay between the germline ends. This CDR3 contains 12 residues. The germline V gene has CDR1 MDHEN and CDR2 SYDVKM.

This clonotype occurred a few times. The CDR3 region is CASSLGFAGYNEQFF. The CDR3 DNA reads as TGTGCCAGCAGTTTAGGGTTCGCGGGATACAATGAGCAGTTCTTC. V usage is TRBV12-3 or TRBV12-4 and J usage is TRBJ2-1, with TRBD2 as a possible D gene (6 bases). The CDR3 has 15 residues. Trimming cost V 1 base and J 4 bases, with 11 bases left between them.

The chain combines TRBV11-2 with TRBJ2-7; no definite D call. Germline values: CDR1 SGHAT, CDR2 FQNNGV. The CDR3 spans 13 residues. CDR3 protein: CGNSFWVSEEQYF. CDR3 sequence (DNA): TGTGGCAACAGCTTTTGGGTTTCAGAAGAGCAGTACTTC.

V is TRBV12-3 or TRBV12-4 and J is TRBJ2-1; D is unclear. The CDR3 runs 13 residues. With 6 bases removed from V and 8 bases from J, the gap between germline ends came to 14 bases. For the CDR3, the DNA is TGTGCCAGCAGGAAGACTTGGTCCGATGAGCAGTTCTTC. It encodes CASRKTWSDEQFF.

V gene TRBV11-3 combines with J gene TRBJ1-1; maybe TRBD1 (5 bases). Between the trimmed V and J ends, which lost 5 bases and 9 bases, there was a span of 16 bases. Germline CDR1 SGHNT, CDR2 YENEEA. This CDR3 is 13 amino acids long. CDR3 region: CASSPGQGRKAFF. For the CDR3, the DNA is TGTGCCAGCAGCCCTGGACAAGGAAGAAAAGCTTTCTTT.

Concerning this clonotype: The junction shows a germline mismatch at one end, possibly a read error. V and J are TRBV11-2 and TRBJ2-1, with D possibly being TRBD2 (5 bases). The germline V gene has CDR1 SGHAT and CDR2 FQNNGV. The CDR3 loop spans 15 amino acids. DNA of the CDR3: TGTGCCAGCAGCTTAGAAAGCGGTTCCTACAATGAGCGGTTCTTC. Amino acids: CASSLESGSYNERFF.

The chain couples TRBV5-4 to TRBJ1-2; D unclear. There are 15 residues in the CDR3. Germline CDR1 SGHNT, CDR2 YYREEE (reference sequence). V shed 0 bases and J shed 1 base, with 10 bases lying between them. CDR3 DNA: TGTGCCAGCAGCTTGGGGGCGGCAGTTAACTATGGCTACACCTTC. Protein product: CASSLGAAVNYGYTF.

To note about this clonotype: This may come from a read error, since a much larger clone is one base off. This chain connects TRBV12-3 or TRBV12-4 to TRBJ2-4; unclear D gene. This CDR3 is built from 18 residues. The V end lost 5 bases, the J end lost 1 base, and 21 bases lay between the germline ends. Written as DNA, the CDR3 is TGTGCCAGCAGTAGGGTATTTGCGAACCTATCGGCCAAAAACATTCAGTACTTC. Translating gives CASSRVFANLSAKNIQYF.

Concerning this clonotype itself: At one end the junction does not follow the germline gene, possibly because of a read error. V is TRBV11-2 and J is TRBJ2-5; 10 positions match TRBD2. Germline V CDR1 and CDR2: SGHAT, FQNNGV. The CDR3 contains 16 residues. CDR3 in DNA: TGTGCTAGCACCTTAAGTTCAGCGGGGGGGACTAAGGAGCAGTACTTC. This sequence encodes CASTLSSAGGTKEQYF.

Concerning this clonotype itself: At one end, the junction sequence differs from germline, possibly due to a read error. The rearrangement joins TRBV5-1 to TRBJ2-5; no clear D. CDR3 length: 14 amino acids. Per germline, CDR1 SGHRS and CDR2 YFSETQ. The CDR3 nucleotides are TGCGCCAGCAGCTTGGCGGCAGGCCAAGAGACCCAGCACTTC. This gives the protein CASSLAAGQETQHF.

This clonotype appeared many times. The CDR3 bases are TGTGCCAGCAGCTTAGACGCGGGAGGTACCGGGGAGCTGTTTTTT. Amino acids: CASSLDAGGTGELFF. The rearrangement links TRBV11-2 to TRBJ2-2; TRBD2 matches 8 bases. Germline CDR1 is SGHAT and CDR2 is FQNNGV. CDR3 length: 15 amino acids. V dropped 0 bases and J dropped 5; count of bases not matched to a gene: 2.

As regards this clonotype: Compared with germline, one end of the junction differs, possibly owing to a read error. The rearrangement uses TRBV25-1 and TRBJ1-2; 9 bases are a match to TRBD1. There are 14 residues in the CDR3. CDR1 and CDR2 from the germline V gene are MGHDK and SYGVNS. This CDR3 reads CASSGGQGNYGYSF. CDR3 in DNA: TGTGCCAGCAGTGGGGGACAGGGCAACTATGGCTACTCCTTC.

The sample holds one count of this clonotype. The chain has TRBV11-3 and TRBJ2-6; D ambiguous. The CDR3 extends over 16 amino acids. CDR1 is SGHNT, CDR2 YENEEA, per germline. V was cut by 4 bases and J by 9 bases, with 19 bases left in between. The CDR3 bases are TGTGCCAGCAGCTCAGGCGTCGGCCCTGTGGTCAACGTCCTGACTTTC. As protein: CASSSGVGPVVNVLTF.

V usage is TRBV7-9 and J usage is TRBJ1-2; D is uncertain. Trimming took 5 bases from V and 4 from J, leaving 11 bases between them. Per the germline V gene, CDR1 is SEHNR and CDR2 is FQNEAQ (reference sequence). The CDR3 length is 13 residues. CDR3 in amino acids: CASSGMEGYGYTF. CDR3 nucleotide sequence: TGTGCCAGCAGCGGTATGGAGGGCTATGGCTACACCTTC.

In regard to this clonotype: One base away lies a much larger clone, so this may be a sequencing read error. The CDR3 bases are TGTGCCAGCAGGGATCAGGGGAAGTCCCAGCATTTT. This encodes CASRDQGKSQHF. The chain recombines TRBV6-1 with TRBJ1-5; perhaps TRBD1 as D (6 bases). Germline V CDR1 and CDR2: MNHNS, SASEGT. The CDR3 totals 12 residues. The V end was cut by 6 bases, the J end by 11 bases, with 14 bases between.

This clonotype was picked up many times. The chain is built from TRBV10-3 and TRBJ1-1; D uncertain. From germline, CDR1 is ENHRY and CDR2 SYGVKD. Deletions cut 0 bases from V and 1 base from J, with 6 bases between. CDR3 length: 14 amino acids. CDR3 sequence: CAISESNRNTEAFF. The CDR3 DNA follows: TGTGCCATCAGTGAGTCGAACAGGAACACTGAAGCTTTCTTT.

This clonotype was observed a handful of times. V usage is TRBV2 and J usage is TRBJ2-5; D unclear. CDR3 length: 13 residues. The germline V gene encodes CDR1 SNHLY and CDR2 FYNNEI. V lost 1 base and J lost 4, with 7 bases in between. The CDR3 DNA reads as TGTGCCAGCAGTGAAGGGGCCATAGAGACCCAGTACTTC. The encoded protein is CASSEGAIETQYF. The variable domain in full, with the rest retrieved from reference TRBV2 and TRBJ2-5, is EPEVTQTPSHQVTQMGQEVILRCVPISNHLYFYWYRQILGQKVEFLVSFYNNEISEKSEIFDDQFSVERPDGSNFTLKIRSTKLEDSAMYFCASSEGAIETQYFGPGTRLLVL.

The chain links TRBV14 to TRBJ1-1; D ambiguous. This CDR3 region has 14 residues. CDR1 SGHDN and CDR2 FVKESK come from the germline V gene. V was cut by 5 bases and J by 4 bases, with 14 bases left in between. The CDR3 coding sequence is TGTGCCAGCAGCGTCGGCGTAATGAGCACTGAAGCTTTCTTT. This codes for CASSVGVMSTEAFF.

This chain uses TRBV11-2 with TRBJ2-7; the match to TRBD2 covers 11 bases. CDR1 is SGHAT and CDR2 is FQNNGV in the germline V gene. The CDR3 runs 15 residues. The trim removed 4 bases at V and 12 bases at J, leaving 14 bases unmatched. In nucleotides, the CDR3 is TGTGCCAGCAGCTCGTTAGCGGGAGGGATCTACGGGCGGTACTTC. It is translated as CASSSLAGGIYGRYF. The full variable domain, with the rest looked up from reference TRBV11-2 and TRBJ2-7, is EAGVAQSPRYKIIEKRQSVAFWCNPISGHATLYWYQQILGQGPKLLIQFQNNGVVDDSQLPKDRFSAERLKGVDSTLKIQPAKLEDSAVYLCASSSLAGGIYGRYFGPGTRLTVT.

This clonotype has just one count. One end of the junction fails to match germline, which may point to a read error. The chain employs TRBV12-5 and TRBJ2-5; 8 bases fit TRBD1. Germline CDR1 reads LGHNT; CDR2 reads FRNRAP. The CDR3 consists of 16 residues. The CDR3 protein is CASGLILPGGARTRYF. As DNA, the CDR3 is TGTGCTAGTGGTTTGATTCTCCCAGGGGGCGCGAGAACCCGGTACTTC.

Remarks on this clonotype: This may stem from a read error, because a much larger clone lies one nucleotide away. CDR3 amino acids: CASSPGQRYGYTF. DNA of the CDR3: TGTGCCAGCAGCCCGGGACAGCGCTATGGCTACACCTTC. This chain connects TRBV5-8 to TRBJ1-2; 7 positions match TRBD1. With V trimmed by 4 bases and J by 4 bases, 4 bases remained unmatched. Per germline, CDR1 SGHTS and CDR2 YDEGEE. This CDR3 is built from 13 residues.

The rearrangement links TRBV4-1 to TRBJ2-3; D remains ambiguous. V lost 7 bases and J lost 0, with 20 bases in between. This CDR3 has 17 amino acids. The germline V gene has CDR1 MGHRA and CDR2 YSYEKL. The chain's CDR3 is CASNHYPAGRSTDTQYF. For the CDR3, the DNA is TGCGCCAGCAACCACTACCCGGCAGGCCGGAGCACAGATACGCAGTATTTT.

In regard to this clonotype: Because it lacks the conserved phenylalanine or tryptophan at the end, this CDR3 is likely a read error. Because the CDR3's place on the DNA is in doubt, the DNA is left out and the CDR3 is given as listed by TCRdb. The chain joins TRBV11-2 to TRBJ2-7; the D call in the table, TRBD2, was not verified against the DNA. The CDR3 spans 14 residues, counting both ends. Looked up from germline, CDR1 is SGHAT and CDR2 is FQNNGV. This chain's CDR3 is CASSLEQPGTKEYL.

Note on this clonotype: At one end, the junction sequence differs from germline, possibly due to a read error. The rearrangement links TRBV6-5 to TRBJ1-6; possibly TRBD1 for D (5 bases). The CDR3 spans 18 residues. CDR1 and CDR2 from the germline V gene are MNHEY and SVGAGI. The CDR3 protein is CASSYSIKGSSYNSALHF. CDR3 in DNA: TGTGCCAGCAGTTACTCGATTAAGGGGAGCTCCTATAATTCAGCCCTCCACTTT.

At least ten counts were recorded for this clonotype. The rearrangement links TRBV6-5 to TRBJ1-1; D is perhaps TRBD1 (5 bases). Between the trimmed V and J ends, which lost 0 bases and 7 bases, there was a span of 15 bases. The CDR3 is made up of 15 amino acids. Germline CDR1 and CDR2: MNHEY and SVGAGI. CDR3 sequence: CASSYSIGAEGEAFF. CDR3 bases: TGTGCCAGCAGTTACTCGATTGGGGCGGAGGGTGAAGCTTTCTTT.